The 29 T cell receptor beta chains below come from one sample, sequenced in a study of CD8+CD57+ T cells in acquired aplastic anemia. Profiling that covered TCR beta VDJ and CDR3 relied on genomic DNA as its template. One entry per CDR3 protein results from TCRdb running MiXCR on the reads. The sample holds approximately 200,000 distinct CDR3 sequences, about half seen once. The patients chosen for sequencing had shown expansion of CD8+CD57+ cells (detected by flow cytometry). The sequenced material came from sorted CD4+, CD8+, or CD8+CD57+ T cells (not recorded which) from PBMCs. The receptor set was obtained from a human donor with aplastic anemia.

This sequence joins TRBV15 and TRBJ1-2; D gene unclear. Germline values: CDR1 LNHNV, CDR2 YYDKDF (reference sequence). This CDR3 is built from 14 residues. V was cut by 3 bases and J by 3 bases, with 11 bases left in between. The CDR3 DNA is TGTGCCACCAGCAGGTTGGGGTCGCACTATGGCTACACCTTC. Its protein product is CATSRLGSHYGYTF.

Ten or more counts support this clonotype. The chain couples TRBV3-1 to TRBJ2-7, with 8 bases identical to TRBD2. The V segment lost 0 bases and the J segment 5 bases; nucleotides outside the gene matches: 9. This CDR3 is built from 16 residues. Germline V gene lookup returns CDR1 LGHDT and CDR2 YNNKEL (reference sequence). This CDR3 reads CASSQDTSGGVDEQYF. CDR3 nucleotides: TGTGCCAGCAGCCAAGATACGAGCGGGGGTGTCGACGAGCAGTACTTC.

The chain links TRBV6-6 to TRBJ2-2; the match to TRBD2 covers 13 bases. CDR3 length equals 16 residues. Trimming took 6 bases from V and 7 from J; bases not matched to a gene: 8. CDR1 and CDR2 (germline): MNHNY, SVGAGI (reference sequence). The CDR3 nucleotides are TGTGCCAGCAGCCCGGAGACTAGCGGGGGGATCGGGGAGCTGTTTTTT. This sequence encodes CASSPETSGGIGELFF.

V usage is TRBV7-2 and J usage is TRBJ2-3, with TRBD1 as a possible D gene (5 bases). With 4 bases removed from V and 2 bases from J, the gap between germline ends came to 13 bases. This CDR3 comprises 15 residues. The germline V gene encodes CDR1 SGHTA and CDR2 FQGNSA. In DNA form, the CDR3 reads TGTGCCAGCAGCTCGCAGGGTTATGACACAGATACGCAGTATTTT. Translation: CASSSQGYDTDTQYF.

The J gene is TRBJ2-7, the V gene TRBV7-9; 8 positions match TRBD2. V lost 2 bases and J lost 5; bases outside the gene matches: 5. The CDR3 totals 14 residues. Germline V gene sequence: CDR1 SEHNR, CDR2 FQNEAQ (reference sequence). CDR3: CASSLSGRINEQYF. CDR3 nucleotides: TGTGCCAGCAGCTTAAGCGGGAGAATCAACGAGCAGTACTTC.

The rearrangement uses TRBV6-2 or TRBV6-3 and TRBJ2-1; no clear D. Trimming took off 6 bases at V and 8 bases at J, with 14 bases between the two ends. Germline V lookup: CDR1 MNHEY, CDR2 SVGEGT. This CDR3 has 13 amino acids. For the CDR3, the DNA is TGTGCCAGCAGGGAATTAAATATGGATGAGCAGTTCTTC. Translating it yields CASRELNMDEQFF.

This clonotype has more than one count but fewer than ten. The rearrangement links TRBV29-1 to TRBJ2-7, with 14 nucleotides matching TRBD2. Germline loops: CDR1 SQVTM, CDR2 ANQGSEA. There are 14 residues in the CDR3. Trimming removed 5 bases from V and 5 bases from J; junction bases left unmatched: 5. This CDR3 is CSVMTSGRAHEQYF. CDR3 nucleotides: TGCAGCGTTATGACTAGCGGGAGGGCTCACGAGCAGTACTTC.

The rearrangement uses TRBV5-4 and TRBJ2-5, with 7 bases aligning to TRBD2. The trim removed 2 bases at V and 3 bases at J, leaving 4 bases unmatched. Germline V gene lookup returns CDR1 SGHNT and CDR2 YYREEE (reference sequence). The length of the CDR3 is 14 residues. The CDR3 sequence: CASSFTAGKETQYF. The CDR3 coding sequence is TGTGCCAGCAGCTTCACAGCGGGGAAAGAGACCCAGTACTTC.

This clonotype showed up many times. The chain is built from TRBV4-1 and TRBJ1-2; D gene uncertain. CDR3 length: 14 amino acids. Deletions cut 2 bases from V and 6 bases from J, with 13 bases between. Germline-derived CDR1 and CDR2 are MGHRA and YSYEKL. Here the CDR3 DNA reads TGCGCCAGCAGCCAACTGGCGGGGTTTAATGGCTACACCTTC. Amino acids: CASSQLAGFNGYTF.

This clonotype was observed at least ten times. This rearrangement joins TRBV5-6 to TRBJ1-1; no clear D gene. V was clipped by 3 bases and J by 4 bases, with 10 bases between them. Per the germline V gene, CDR1 is SGHDT and CDR2 is YYEEEE. CDR3 length equals 13 residues. The CDR3 is CASSSRELTEAFF. The CDR3 nucleotides read TGTGCCAGCAGCTCCCGTGAGCTCACTGAAGCTTTCTTT.

The chain joins TRBV29-1 to TRBJ2-7; 11 bases are a match to TRBD1. V dropped 6 bases and J dropped 2; count of bases not matched to a gene: 12. The germline CDR1 and CDR2 sequences are SQVTM and ANQGSEA. CDR3 length: 16 residues. The CDR3 sequence: CSVRFGQGAYAYEQYF. In nucleotides, the CDR3 is TGCAGCGTCCGCTTCGGACAGGGGGCTTATGCCTACGAGCAGTACTTC.

The table lists this clonotype with many counts. This chain links TRBV29-1 with TRBJ2-3; 8 bases are shared with TRBD2. J was trimmed by 2 bases and V by 7 bases; bases with no gene match: 8. The CDR3 totals 14 residues. Germline values: CDR1 SQVTM, CDR2 ANQGSEA. As DNA, the CDR3 is TGCAGCGCTCGTAGCGGGGCCTTCACAGATACGCAGTATTTT. Translating it yields CSARSGAFTDTQYF.

Regarding this clonotype: The conserved phenylalanine or tryptophan normally closing the CDR3 is absent here, so this likely arose from a read error. The V gene is TRBV19, the J gene TRBJ1-5; 9 positions match TRBD1. Germline CDR1 reads LNHDA; CDR2 reads SQIVND (reference sequence). The CDR3 extends over 16 amino acids. V lost 4 bases, J lost 4 bases, and 8 bases stayed unmatched. Written as DNA, the CDR3 is TGTGCCAGTAGTACCGGAACAGGGGGCCGGAATCAGCCCCAGCATTCT. This codes for CASSTGTGGRNQPQHS.

The rearrangement uses TRBV5-6 and TRBJ1-1, with 10 bases matching TRBD1. V gave up 4 bases and J gave up 0 bases; unmatched junction bases: 6. The CDR3 is made up of 16 amino acids. The germline gives CDR1 SGHDT, CDR2 YYEEEE. CDR3 residues: CASSPRTGGMNTEAFF. CDR3 DNA: TGTGCCAGCAGCCCCCGGACAGGGGGTATGAACACTGAAGCTTTCTTT.

Comments on this clonotype: An end of the junction does not agree with germline; a read error may underlie this. V and J are TRBV7-3 and TRBJ1-5, with 7 bases lining up with TRBD1. Germline V lookup: CDR1 SGHTA, CDR2 FQGTGA. This CDR3 is built from 9 residues. The CDR3 region has the DNA TGTGCCAGCAGAGGGACAGCCTATTTT. This gives the protein CASRGTAYF.

This clonotype is deemed medium-sized. The rearrangement uses TRBV7-9 and TRBJ1-5, with D uncertain. This CDR3 is built from 12 residues. V lost 3 bases to trimming and J lost 5 bases, with 5 bases between them. Germline V gene sequence: CDR1 SEHNR, CDR2 FQNEAQ (reference sequence). The chain's CDR3 is CASSFPDQPQHF. The CDR3 region has the DNA TGTGCCAGCAGCTTCCCAGATCAGCCCCAGCATTTT.

On this clonotype itself: A much larger clone sits a single nucleotide away, making a read error possible. V is TRBV14 and J is TRBJ2-3, with 11 nucleotides matching TRBD2. The CDR3 runs 16 residues. J was trimmed by 2 bases and V by 4 bases; bases with no gene match: 5. Germline values: CDR1 SGHDN, CDR2 FVKESK. This CDR3 is CASSRRLAGSTDTQYF. The CDR3 DNA reads TGTGCCAGCAGCCGCCGACTAGCGGGGTCCACAGATACGCAGTATTTT.

The chain couples TRBV20-1 to TRBJ1-2; D call uncertain. Germline lookup yields CDR1 DFQATT and CDR2 SNEGSKA (reference sequence). V lost 0 bases and J lost 8, with 10 bases in between. The CDR3 is 12 amino acids. CDR3 protein: CSARDEWLGYTF. CDR3 nucleotides: TGCAGTGCTAGAGATGAGTGGCTGGGCTACACCTTC.

The sample holds many counts of this clonotype. The chain's CDR3 is CSAPPGQMNTEAFF. The CDR3 DNA is TGCAGTGCTCCACCGGGACAGATGAACACTGAAGCTTTCTTT. This chain connects TRBV20-1 to TRBJ1-1; 7 nucleotides line up with TRBD1. Per germline, CDR1 DFQATT and CDR2 SNEGSKA (reference sequence). The CDR3 covers 14 residues. The V and J ends lost 5 bases and 0 bases, in that order; junction bases with no gene match: 6.

This clonotype was recorded a few times. This chain joins TRBV7-9 and TRBJ2-7; D perhaps matches TRBD1 (5 bases). The CDR3 length is 13 residues. Germline V gene lookup returns CDR1 SEHNR and CDR2 FQNEAQ (reference sequence). Trimming cost V 1 base and J 5 bases, with 9 bases left between them. CDR3 nucleotides: TGTGCCAGCAGCTTAGGTAGGGGAAACGAGCAGTACTTC. Protein: CASSLGRGNEQYF.

The chain has TRBV12-3 or TRBV12-4 and TRBJ2-7; 10 bases are a match to TRBD1. V lost 6 bases and J lost 7; bases outside the gene matches: 6. The CDR3 is made up of 13 amino acids. Here the CDR3 DNA reads TGTGCCAGCAGCCCGACAGGGGGCGTGGAGCAGTACTTC. This encodes CASSPTGGVEQYF.

This clonotype showed up many times. The chain is built from TRBV6-5 and TRBJ1-4, with D tentatively TRBD1 (5 bases). The CDR3 has 16 residues. Trimming stripped 5 bases from V and 7 bases from J, with 20 bases between. Per the germline V gene, CDR1 is MNHEY and CDR2 is SVGAGI. The CDR3 spells CASSLIQPGLGEKLFF. In DNA, the CDR3 is TGTGCCAGCAGTCTGATCCAACCGGGACTAGGTGAAAAACTGTTTTTT.

This clonotype showed up many times. The V and J genes are TRBV6-1 and TRBJ2-5, with 9 bases that match TRBD2. The V and J ends lost 3 bases and 0 bases, in that order; junction bases with no gene match: 5. CDR1 and CDR2 from the germline V gene are MNHNS and SASEGT. The CDR3 loop spans 16 amino acids. CDR3 in DNA: TGTGCCAGCAGTGACCCTAGCGGGGTTTACCAAGAGACCCAGTACTTC. Protein: CASSDPSGVYQETQYF.

This clonotype was recorded many times. The V and J genes are TRBV29-1 and TRBJ2-7; maybe TRBD2 (5 bases). The V end lost 6 bases, the J end lost 0 bases, and 15 bases lay between the germline ends. The CDR3 is made up of 14 amino acids. Germline CDR1 reads SQVTM; CDR2 reads ANQGSEA. CDR3 DNA: TGCAGCGTAGCCTCGGGCGACTACTCCTACGAGCAGTACTTC. It encodes CSVASGDYSYEQYF.

About this clonotype itself: At one boundary the junction diverges from the germline segment, which might be a read error. The CDR3 here is CAGSASDQAAHEQYF. The CDR3 DNA reads TGTGCCGGCAGTGCCTCGGACCAAGCGGCCCACGAGCAGTACTTC. The chain employs TRBV25-1 and TRBJ2-7; tentatively, D is TRBD2 (5 bases). The length of the CDR3 is 15 residues. The V gene's germline CDR1 is MGHDK and CDR2 SYGVNS.

This chain connects TRBV5-1 to TRBJ1-6, with 11 bases identical to TRBD1. Germline trimming cut 2 bases from V and 1 base from J; bases unmatched to any gene: 2. The CDR3 extends over 17 amino acids. CDR1 and CDR2 (germline): SGHRS, YFSETQ. This CDR3 is CASSFGQGASYNSPLHF. The CDR3 nucleotides read TGCGCCAGCAGCTTCGGACAGGGGGCATCCTATAATTCACCCCTCCACTTT.

This chain uses TRBV28 with TRBJ1-2, with 7 bases fitting TRBD1. Germline CDR1 MDHEN, CDR2 SYDVKM. Unmatched junction bases numbered 4, after V lost 6 bases and J lost 3 bases. CDR3 size: 13 residues. The CDR3: CASRHGTDYGYTF. The DNA for the CDR3 is TGTGCCAGCAGGCATGGGACAGACTATGGCTACACCTTC.

This clonotype has only a few counts. This may be a read error: a much more frequent sequence differs by one nucleotide. The genes are TRBV19 and TRBJ2-5; the match to TRBD2 covers 7 bases. The CDR3 extends over 15 amino acids. The V gene end was trimmed by 1 base and the J gene end by 9 bases; junction bases not matched to a gene: 11. Germline assignment: CDR1 LNHDA and CDR2 SQIVND (reference sequence). The CDR3 spells CASSIGASGGEAQYF. The DNA for the CDR3 is TGTGCCAGTAGTATAGGGGCTAGCGGAGGGGAGGCCCAGTACTTC.

This clonotype was seen repeatedly, ten times or more. V gene TRBV2 combines with J gene TRBJ2-3, with TRBD1 matching 7 bases. Germline values: CDR1 SNHLY, CDR2 FYNNEI. V trimming: 7 bases; J trimming: 3 bases; junction bases outside the gene matches: 7. The CDR3 covers 14 residues. CDR3 bases: TGTGCCAGCAAGAGGGACAGAGTTACAGATACGCAGTATTTT. Translating it yields CASKRDRVTDTQYF.